The 8 T cell receptor beta chains below were found in one sample sequenced in a study of T cells in Graves' hyperthyroidism and ophthalmopathy. Amplification of TCR beta CDR3 regions was performed using RNA transcripts as template. The study used the HTBI primer set for a first-round RT-PCR of the TCR CDR3. TCRdb called the multiplex PCR reads again in MiXCR, with one record for every CDR3 protein. The profile shows approximately 560,000 distinct CDR3 sequences, approximately 14% of them singletons. Sequences were obtained from blood. The receptors here all came from a woman under 40 with Graves' hyperthyroidism.

Ten or more counts support this clonotype. The V and J genes are TRBV11-3 and TRBJ2-2, with D unclear. Germline assignment: CDR1 SGHNT and CDR2 YENEEA. The CDR3 runs 15 residues. V was shortened by 4 bases and J by 1 base, with 10 bases between the two germline ends. CDR3 coding DNA: TGTGCCAGCAGCTCGCCTCAAGGGAACACCGGGGAGCTGTTTTTT. It codes for CASSSPQGNTGELFF.

This clonotype was found many times. This chain joins TRBV6-2 or TRBV6-3 and TRBJ2-7, with 8 bases lining up with TRBD2. With 7 bases clipped from V and 0 bases from J, the junction kept 5 bases outside the gene matches. The CDR3 contains 14 residues. Germline V CDR1 and CDR2: MNHEY, SVGEGT. For the CDR3, the DNA is TGTGCCAGCACAAGCGGGGGAAGCTCCTACGAGCAGTACTTC. This sequence encodes CASTSGGSSYEQYF.

In its sample, this clonotype was seen a few times. V usage is TRBV19 and J usage is TRBJ2-2; TRBD1 might be the D (6 bases). V dropped 3 bases and J dropped 5 bases, with 13 bases sitting between them. CDR3 length: 15 amino acids. Germline V gene data show CDR1 as LNHDA and CDR2 as SQIVND (reference sequence). CDR3 coding DNA: TGTGCCAGTAGTATTTTACAGGGAAGAACCGGGGAGCTGTTTTTT. It codes for CASSILQGRTGELFF.

The rearrangement uses TRBV20-1 and TRBJ2-2; 11 positions match TRBD2. J gave up 0 bases and V 1 base, and 7 bases lay outside the gene matches. The CDR3 consists of 18 residues. Germline V gene data show CDR1 as DFQATT and CDR2 as SNEGSKA (reference sequence). The CDR3 here is CSARASGLAEANTGELFF. The CDR3 nucleotides are TGCAGTGCTAGAGCATCGGGACTAGCGGAGGCGAACACCGGGGAGCTGTTTTTT.

Only a few counts were recorded for this clonotype. CDR3 DNA: TGTGCCAGCACCCATCCGAGGACAGATACGCAGTATTTT. This codes for CASTHPRTDTQYF. This sequence joins TRBV6-1 and TRBJ2-3; D gene ambiguous. Per the germline V gene, CDR1 is MNHNS and CDR2 is SASEGT. The CDR3 totals 13 residues. V lost 7 bases, J lost 3 bases, and 11 bases lay in between.

This clonotype was counted at least ten times. V and J are TRBV11-2 and TRBJ1-1; 7 nucleotides match TRBD1. V dropped 1 base and J dropped 12; count of bases not matched to a gene: 5. From germline, CDR1 is SGHAT and CDR2 FQNNGV. The CDR3 runs to 12 residues. CDR3 coding DNA: TGTGCCAGCAGCTTAGGTACGGGACAGACTTTCTTT. Translation: CASSLGTGQTFF. Drawing the rest from reference TRBV11-2 and TRBJ1-1, the complete variable domain is EAGVAQSPRYKIIEKRQSVAFWCNPISGHATLYWYQQILGQGPKLLIQFQNNGVVDDSQLPKDRFSAERLKGVDSTLKIQPAKLEDSAVYLCASSLGTGQTFFGQGTRLTVV.

This clonotype appeared many times. The rearrangement links TRBV5-1 to TRBJ2-7, with TRBD2 identical over 8 bases. CDR3 length: 15 residues. Losses at the gene ends were 4 bases for V and 9 bases for J; bases not matched to a gene: 15. Germline CDR1 SGHRS, CDR2 YFSETQ. The CDR3 bases are TGCGCCAGCAGCCCCATAGCGGGACCGGTGAACGTGCAGTACTTC. Protein product: CASSPIAGPVNVQYF.

This clonotype has at least ten counts. V and J are TRBV12-3 or TRBV12-4 and TRBJ1-1, with D possibly matching TRBD1 (5 bases). The CDR3 has 13 residues. Trimming pared 7 bases from V and 6 bases from J, leaving 15 bases between. DNA of the CDR3: TGTGCCAGCAATTACAGGAGGGGAGCTGAAGCTTTCTTT. The encoded protein is CASNYRRGAEAFF.